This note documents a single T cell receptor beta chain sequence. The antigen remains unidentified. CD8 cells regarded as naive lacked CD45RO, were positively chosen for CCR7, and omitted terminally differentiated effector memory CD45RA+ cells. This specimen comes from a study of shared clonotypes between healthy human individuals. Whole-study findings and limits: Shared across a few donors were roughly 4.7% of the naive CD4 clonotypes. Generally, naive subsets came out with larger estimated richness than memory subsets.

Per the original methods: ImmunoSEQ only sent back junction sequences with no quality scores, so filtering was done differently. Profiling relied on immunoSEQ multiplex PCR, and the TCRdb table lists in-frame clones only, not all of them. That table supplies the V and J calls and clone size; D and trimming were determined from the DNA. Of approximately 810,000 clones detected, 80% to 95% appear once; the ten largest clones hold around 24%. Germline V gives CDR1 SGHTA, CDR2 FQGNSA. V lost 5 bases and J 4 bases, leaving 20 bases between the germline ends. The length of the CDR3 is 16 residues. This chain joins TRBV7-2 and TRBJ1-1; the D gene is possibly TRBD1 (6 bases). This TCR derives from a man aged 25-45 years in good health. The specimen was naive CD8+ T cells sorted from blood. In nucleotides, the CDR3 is TGTGCCAGCAGCCTTAATGGAGGCGGGGGCGGCACTGAAGCTTTCTTT. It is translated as CASSLNGGGGGTEAFF.